This T cell receptor (beta chain) was obtained from a study of blood T cell repertoires in COVID-19. On the study more broadly: Samples representing acute and convalescent COVID-19 were sourced from the United States, Italy and Spain. Sources were T cells, B-cell-depleted T cells, or PBMCs; the material itself was cDNA or gDNA.

The count of this clone is one. The germline V gene encodes CDR1 MGHRA and CDR2 YSYEKL. The length of the CDR3 is 16 residues. Trimming pared 0 bases from V and 6 bases from J, leaving 14 bases between. As originally analysed: Cell counts per sample came from amplifying reference gene primers. Data came from immunoSEQ multiplex PCR; TCRdb stores just in-frame clones and leaves some out. That table is the source of V, J and clone size, and D and trimming were worked out from the DNA. The data contain more than 300,000 clones, about 83% of them singletons. The sample taken for sequencing was peripheral blood. The rearrangement links TRBV4-1 to TRBJ2-2; possibly TRBD2 for D (5 bases). This clonotype was sampled from a woman aged 45-65 years with acute or convalescent COVID-19. The CDR3 nucleotides read TGCGCCAGCAGCCAAGATCGGGTCGCGGGCGCCGGGGAGCTGTTTTTT. Protein sequence: CASSQDRVAGAGELFF.